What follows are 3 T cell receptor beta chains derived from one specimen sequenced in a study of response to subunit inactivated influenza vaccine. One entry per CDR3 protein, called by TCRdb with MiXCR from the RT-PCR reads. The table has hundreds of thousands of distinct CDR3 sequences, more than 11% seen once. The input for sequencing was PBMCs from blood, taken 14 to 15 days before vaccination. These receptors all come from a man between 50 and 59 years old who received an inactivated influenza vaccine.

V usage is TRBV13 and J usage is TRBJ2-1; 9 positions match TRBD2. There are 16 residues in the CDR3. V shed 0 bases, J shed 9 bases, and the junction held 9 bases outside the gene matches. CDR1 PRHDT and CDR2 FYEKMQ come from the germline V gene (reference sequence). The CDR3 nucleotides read TGTGCCAGCAGCTTAGGCGGTAGCGGGAGAGGTGGTGAGCAGTTCTTC. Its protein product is CASSLGGSGRGGEQFF.

CDR3 residues: CASSQESRLASYNEQFF. In DNA form, the CDR3 reads TGTGCCAGCAGCCAAGAATCACGACTAGCATCCTACAATGAGCAGTTCTTC. The rearrangement joins TRBV14 to TRBJ2-1; 7 bases map to TRBD2. The germline V gene encodes CDR1 SGHDN and CDR2 FVKESK. Unmatched junction bases numbered 6, after V lost 0 bases and J lost 1 base. The CDR3 spans 17 residues.

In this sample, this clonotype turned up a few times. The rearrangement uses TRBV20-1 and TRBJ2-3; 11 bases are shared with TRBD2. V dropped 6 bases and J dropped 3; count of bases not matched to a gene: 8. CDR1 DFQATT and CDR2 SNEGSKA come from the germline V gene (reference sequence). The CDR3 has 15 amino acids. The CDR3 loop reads CSASGTSGRTDTQYF. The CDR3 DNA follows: TGCAGTGCCTCCGGGACTAGCGGTCGTACAGATACGCAGTATTTT.